These 17 T cell receptor beta chains came from one sample sequenced in a study of blood T cell repertoires in COVID-19 (TCRdb year 2020). Libraries were constructed by the immunoSEQ multiplex PCR assay. Sourced from immuneACCESS, this table was stored by TCRdb with only in-frame sequences that have V and J called. A share of the clones is absent; for the studies checked, an unresolved V gene accounts for under half, and the remainder has no known explanation. A total of roughly 310,000 clones appear in this sample, around 90% of them only once. Less than 3.5% of the sample comes from the top ten. The sample consisted of peripheral blood. Every receptor here comes from a young woman with COVID-19, enrolled during active disease.

This sequence joins TRBV3-1 (or the pseudogene TRBV3-2) and TRBJ2-3, with D possibly being TRBD2 (7 bases). The CDR3 is made up of 15 amino acids. Germline CDR1 and CDR2: LGHDT and YNNKEL (reference sequence). The V end lost 2 bases, the J end lost 5 bases, and 14 bases lay between the germline ends. CDR3 coding DNA: TGTGCCAGCAGCCAACAGGGACTACAGGGAGATACGCAGTATTTT. It specifies CASSQQGLQGDTQYF.

V gene TRBV29-1 combines with J gene TRBJ2-5, with D maybe TRBD1 (5 bases). V was trimmed by 4 bases and J by 1 base, leaving 7 bases between them. The germline gives CDR1 SQVTM, CDR2 ANQGSEA. This CDR3 contains 12 residues. The CDR3 region has the DNA TGCAGCGTTGCTGGGGCCCAAGAGACCCAGTACTTC. Encoded protein: CSVAGAQETQYF.

This sequence joins TRBV30 and TRBJ2-2, with TRBD1 identical over 8 bases. The CDR3 sequence is 15 residues long. The V gene end was trimmed by 5 bases and the J gene end by 0 bases; junction bases not matched to a gene: 5. The germline V gene encodes CDR1 GTSNPN and CDR2 SVGIG (reference sequence). The CDR3 DNA follows: TGTGCCTGGGACACAGGGGGTTCGAACACCGGGGAGCTGTTTTTT. It codes for CAWDTGGSNTGELFF. The whole variable domain, remainder taken from reference TRBV30 and TRBJ2-2, is SQTIHQWPATLVQPVGSPLSLECTVEGTSNPNLYWYRQAAGRGLQLLFYSVGIGQISSEVPQNLSASRPQDRQFILSSKKLLLSDSGFYLCAWDTGGSNTGELFFGEGSRLTVL.

The chain employs TRBV19 and TRBJ2-6, with D perhaps TRBD2 (5 bases). Per the germline V gene, CDR1 is LNHDA and CDR2 is SQIVND (reference sequence). This CDR3 has 15 residues. Trimming removed 4 bases from V and 0 bases from J, with 7 bases in between. The CDR3 loop reads CASSTTSSGANVLTF. CDR3 DNA: TGTGCCAGTAGTACAACTAGCTCTGGGGCCAACGTCCTGACTTTC.

The chain employs TRBV7-2 and TRBJ2-5; 8 nucleotides match TRBD2. The CDR3 spans 15 residues. Germline V gene sequence: CDR1 SGHTA, CDR2 FQGNSA. J was trimmed by 2 bases and V by 5 bases; bases with no gene match: 7. CDR3 residues: CASSRGTSGQETQYF. CDR3 coding DNA: TGTGCCAGCAGCCGGGGGACTAGTGGTCAAGAGACCCAGTACTTC.

The V and J genes are TRBV28 and TRBJ1-5; possible D gene TRBD1, 5 bases. CDR1 MDHEN and CDR2 SYDVKM come from the germline V gene. V dropped 2 bases and J dropped 4 bases, with 12 bases sitting between them. The length of the CDR3 is 15 residues. CDR3 residues: CASSLGRAGNQPQHF. The CDR3 DNA is TGTGCCAGCAGTTTAGGCAGGGCCGGAAATCAGCCCCAGCATTTT.

V gene TRBV5-1 combines with J gene TRBJ2-7; D possibly corresponds to TRBD1 (6 bases). Per germline, CDR1 SGHRS and CDR2 YFSETQ. The CDR3 totals 14 residues. V gave up 1 base and J gave up 6 bases, with 14 bases separating them. CDR3 sequence (DNA): TGCGCCAGCAGCTTGACAGGGCTTATCGGCGAGCAGTACTTC. Its protein product is CASSLTGLIGEQYF.

The chain employs TRBV5-1 and TRBJ2-7; 13 positions agree with TRBD2. The CDR3 has 16 residues. Germline trimming cut 3 bases from V and 5 bases from J; bases unmatched to any gene: 8. CDR1 is SGHRS and CDR2 is YFSETQ in the germline V gene. This CDR3 is CASSSTLAGGPNEQYF. The CDR3 DNA follows: TGCGCCAGCAGCTCTACACTAGCGGGAGGGCCAAACGAGCAGTACTTC.

V is TRBV10-2 and J is TRBJ2-7; the D gene is possibly TRBD1 (7 bases). This CDR3 has 15 amino acids. Looked up from germline, CDR1 is WSHSY and CDR2 is SAAADI. Trimming took 5 bases from V and 4 from J, leaving 18 bases between them. The CDR3 loop reads CASSPTTGRRYEQYF. The DNA for the CDR3 is TGCGCCAGCAGTCCCACGACAGGGAGGAGGTACGAGCAGTACTTC.

This clone was seen once. V gene TRBV9 combines with J gene TRBJ1-5; 10 bases align to TRBD1. This CDR3 has 15 residues. Unmatched junction bases numbered 7, after V lost 4 bases and J lost 6 bases. Germline CDR1 and CDR2: SGDLS and YYNGEE. CDR3 in DNA: TGTGCCAGCAGCACCGGGACAGGGGAGGGTCAGCCCCAGCATTTT. Translation: CASSTGTGEGQPQHF. Variable domain in full (rest from reference TRBV9 and TRBJ1-5): DSGVTQTPKHLITATGQRVTLRCSPRSGDLSVYWYQQSLDQGLQFLIQYYNGEERAKGNILERFSAQQFPDLHSELNLSSLELGDSALYFCASSTGTGEGQPQHFGDGTRLSIL.

The chain combines TRBV4-2 with TRBJ2-1; 12 nucleotides match TRBD2. Trimming removed 0 bases from V and 4 bases from J; junction bases left unmatched: 7. CDR1 LGHNA and CDR2 YNFKEQ come from the germline V gene. This CDR3 has 18 amino acids. CDR3 DNA: TGTGCCAGCAGCCAAGAGAGACTAGCGGGAGAGGGATACAATGAGCAGTTCTTC. Amino acids: CASSQERLAGEGYNEQFF.

The chain employs TRBV6-5 and TRBJ1-1; D may be TRBD1 (5 bases). V was pared by 1 base and J by 2 bases, with 11 bases between. The CDR3 loop spans 15 amino acids. From germline, CDR1 is MNHEY and CDR2 SVGAGI. CDR3 in amino acids: CASSYYRPGNTEAFF. The CDR3 DNA reads as TGTGCCAGCAGTTACTACAGGCCCGGTAACACTGAAGCTTTCTTT.

The V gene is TRBV7-8, the J gene TRBJ2-7; 7 nucleotides match TRBD2. Germline V lookup: CDR1 SGHVS, CDR2 FQNEAQ. The V gene end was trimmed by 2 bases and the J gene end by 2 bases; junction bases not matched to a gene: 6. CDR3 size: 15 residues. The CDR3 is CASSLRLADTYEQYF. CDR3 nucleotides: TGTGCCAGCAGCTTAAGACTAGCCGATACCTACGAGCAGTACTTC.

The J gene is TRBJ1-5, the V gene TRBV2; 9 positions match TRBD1. The trim removed 2 bases at V and 4 bases at J, leaving 6 bases unmatched. The germline V gene encodes CDR1 SNHLY and CDR2 FYNNEI. CDR3 size: 16 residues. Here the CDR3 DNA reads TGTGCCAGCAGTGAAACGGGACAGGGATTGAATCAGCCCCAGCATTTT. Translation gives CASSETGQGLNQPQHF. Looking up the rest from reference TRBV2 and TRBJ1-5 gives the full variable domain: EPEVTQTPSHQVTQMGQEVILRCVPISNHLYFYWYRQILGQKVEFLVSFYNNEISEKSEIFDDQFSVERPDGSNFTLKIRSTKLEDSAMYFCASSETGQGLNQPQHFGDGTRLSIL.

V usage is TRBV28 and J usage is TRBJ2-7, with D perhaps matching TRBD2 (6 bases). Germline V gene lookup returns CDR1 MDHEN and CDR2 SYDVKM. V lost 8 bases and J 2 bases, leaving 16 bases between the germline ends. This CDR3 contains 14 residues. The CDR3 spells CASASGDSAYEQYF. CDR3 nucleotides: TGTGCCAGCGCTTCGGGAGATAGCGCCTACGAGCAGTACTTC. Full variable domain (missing parts from reference TRBV28 and TRBJ2-7): DVKVTQSSRYLVKRTGEKVFLECVQDMDHENMFWYRQDPGLGLRLIYFSYDVKMKEKGDIPEGYSVSREKKERFSLILESASTNQTSMYLCASASGDSAYEQYFGPGTRLTVT.

The chain uses TRBV19 and TRBJ1-5, with 11 bases fitting TRBD1. CDR3 length: 19 residues. Germline V gives CDR1 LNHDA, CDR2 SQIVND (reference sequence). V was clipped by 4 bases and J by 0 bases; unmatched bases: 11. This chain's CDR3 is CASSRPGQGVTNSNQPQHF. DNA for the CDR3: TGTGCCAGTAGTAGGCCGGGACAGGGGGTAACAAATAGCAATCAGCCCCAGCATTTT.

J is TRBJ1-2 and V is TRBV5-4, with D unresolved. There are 13 residues in the CDR3. V shed 4 bases and J shed 3 bases, with 10 bases lying between them. From germline, CDR1 is SGHNT and CDR2 YYREEE (reference sequence). CDR3 sequence: CASSPNKDYGYTF. CDR3 DNA: TGTGCCAGCAGCCCCAACAAAGACTATGGCTACACCTTC.